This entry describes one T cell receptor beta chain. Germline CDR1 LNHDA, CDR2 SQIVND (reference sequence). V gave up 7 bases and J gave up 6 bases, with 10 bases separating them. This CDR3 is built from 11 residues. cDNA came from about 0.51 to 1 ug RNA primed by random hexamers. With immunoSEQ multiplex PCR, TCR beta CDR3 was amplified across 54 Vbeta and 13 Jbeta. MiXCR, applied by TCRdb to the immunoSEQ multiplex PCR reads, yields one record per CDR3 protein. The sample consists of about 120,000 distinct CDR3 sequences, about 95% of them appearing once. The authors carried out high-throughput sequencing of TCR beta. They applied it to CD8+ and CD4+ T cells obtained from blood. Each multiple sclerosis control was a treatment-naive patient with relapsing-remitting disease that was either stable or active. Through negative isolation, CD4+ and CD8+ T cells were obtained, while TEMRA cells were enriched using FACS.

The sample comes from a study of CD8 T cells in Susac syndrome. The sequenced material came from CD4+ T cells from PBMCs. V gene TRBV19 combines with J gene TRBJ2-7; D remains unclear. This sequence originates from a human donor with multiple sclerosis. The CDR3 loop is CASNHPPEQYF. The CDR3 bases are TGTGCCAGTAACCACCCCCCCGAGCAGTACTTC.